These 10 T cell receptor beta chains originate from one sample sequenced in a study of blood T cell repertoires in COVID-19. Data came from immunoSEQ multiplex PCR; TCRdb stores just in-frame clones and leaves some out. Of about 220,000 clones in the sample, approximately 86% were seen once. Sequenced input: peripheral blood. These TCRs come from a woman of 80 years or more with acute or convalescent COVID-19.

CDR3 in amino acids: CASSQVQGAINEQFF. The CDR3 nucleotides are TGTGCCAGCAGCCAGGTCCAGGGGGCAATCAATGAGCAGTTCTTC. V and J are TRBV3-1 (or the pseudogene TRBV3-2) and TRBJ2-1, with 8 nucleotides matching TRBD1. V shed 3 bases and J 6 bases; nucleotides not matched to a gene: 7. CDR3 length equals 15 residues. Looked up from germline, CDR1 is LGHDT and CDR2 is YNNKEL (reference sequence).

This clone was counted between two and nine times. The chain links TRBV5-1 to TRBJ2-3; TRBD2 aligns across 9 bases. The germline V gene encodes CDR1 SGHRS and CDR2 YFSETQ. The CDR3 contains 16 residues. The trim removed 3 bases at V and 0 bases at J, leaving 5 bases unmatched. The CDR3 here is CASSWIAGVSTDTQYF. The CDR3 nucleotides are TGCGCCAGCAGCTGGATAGCGGGGGTTAGCACAGATACGCAGTATTTT.

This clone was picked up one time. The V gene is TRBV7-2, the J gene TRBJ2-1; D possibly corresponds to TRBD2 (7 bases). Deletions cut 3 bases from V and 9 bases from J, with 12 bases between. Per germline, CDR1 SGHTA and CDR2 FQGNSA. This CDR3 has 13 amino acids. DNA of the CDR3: TGTGCCAGCAGCTTTGGGAGGGGGGCTGAGCAGTTCTTC. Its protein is CASSFGRGAEQFF.

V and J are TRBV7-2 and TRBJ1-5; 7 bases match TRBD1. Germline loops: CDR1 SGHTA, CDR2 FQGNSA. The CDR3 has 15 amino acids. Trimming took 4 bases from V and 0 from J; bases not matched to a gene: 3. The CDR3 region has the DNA TGTGCCAGCAGCTCGACAGGGTATAGCAATCAGCCCCAGCATTTT. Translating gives CASSSTGYSNQPQHF.

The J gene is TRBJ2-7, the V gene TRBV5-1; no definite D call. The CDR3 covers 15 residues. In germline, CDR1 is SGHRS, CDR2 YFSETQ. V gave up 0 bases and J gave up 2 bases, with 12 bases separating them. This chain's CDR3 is CASSLGPTGAYEQYF. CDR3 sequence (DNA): TGCGCCAGCAGCTTGGGCCCCACCGGAGCCTACGAGCAGTACTTC.

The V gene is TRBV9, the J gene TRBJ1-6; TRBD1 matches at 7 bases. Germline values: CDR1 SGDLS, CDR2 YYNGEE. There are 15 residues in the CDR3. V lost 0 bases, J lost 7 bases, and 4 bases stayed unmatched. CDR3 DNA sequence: TGTGCCAGCAGCGTAGGAGCGGACAGGAATTCACCCCTCCACTTT. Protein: CASSVGADRNSPLHF. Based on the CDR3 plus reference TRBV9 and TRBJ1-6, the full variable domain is DSGVTQTPKHLITATGQRVTLRCSPRSGDLSVYWYQQSLDQGLQFLIQYYNGEERAKGNILERFSAQQFPDLHSELNLSSLELGDSALYFCASSVGADRNSPLHFGNGTRLTVT.

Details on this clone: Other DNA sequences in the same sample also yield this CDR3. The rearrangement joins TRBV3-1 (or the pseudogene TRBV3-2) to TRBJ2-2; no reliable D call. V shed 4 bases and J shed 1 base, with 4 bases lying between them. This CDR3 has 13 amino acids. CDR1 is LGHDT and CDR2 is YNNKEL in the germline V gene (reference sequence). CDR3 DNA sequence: TGTGCCAGCAGCCCTTTGAACACCGGGGAGCTGTTTTTT. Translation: CASSPLNTGELFF.

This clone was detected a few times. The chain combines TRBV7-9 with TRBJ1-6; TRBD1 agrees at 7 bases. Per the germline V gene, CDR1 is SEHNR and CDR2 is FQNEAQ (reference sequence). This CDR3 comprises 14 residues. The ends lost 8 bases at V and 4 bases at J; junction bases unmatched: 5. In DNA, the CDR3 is TGTGCCAGCGCGGGACAGACGTATAATTCACCCCTCCACTTT. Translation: CASAGQTYNSPLHF.

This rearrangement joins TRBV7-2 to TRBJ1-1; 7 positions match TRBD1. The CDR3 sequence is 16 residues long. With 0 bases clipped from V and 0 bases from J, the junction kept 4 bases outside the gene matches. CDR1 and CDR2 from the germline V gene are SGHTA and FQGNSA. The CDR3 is CASSLARTGLNTEAFF. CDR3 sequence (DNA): TGTGCCAGCAGCTTAGCTCGGACAGGCCTGAACACTGAAGCTTTCTTT. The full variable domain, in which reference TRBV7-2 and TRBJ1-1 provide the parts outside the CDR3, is GAGVSQSPSNKVTEKGKDVELRCDPISGHTALYWYRQSLGQGLEFLIYFQGNSAPDKSGLPSDRFSAERTGGSVSTLTIQRTQQEDSAVYLCASSLARTGLNTEAFFGQGTRLTVV.

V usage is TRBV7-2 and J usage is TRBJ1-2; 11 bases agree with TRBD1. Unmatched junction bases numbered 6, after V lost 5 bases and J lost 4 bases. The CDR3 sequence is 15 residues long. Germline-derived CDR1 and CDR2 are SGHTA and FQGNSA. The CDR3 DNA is TGTGCCAGCAGCCCGGACAGGGGGCGAAGCTATGGCTACACCTTC. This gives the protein CASSPDRGRSYGYTF.